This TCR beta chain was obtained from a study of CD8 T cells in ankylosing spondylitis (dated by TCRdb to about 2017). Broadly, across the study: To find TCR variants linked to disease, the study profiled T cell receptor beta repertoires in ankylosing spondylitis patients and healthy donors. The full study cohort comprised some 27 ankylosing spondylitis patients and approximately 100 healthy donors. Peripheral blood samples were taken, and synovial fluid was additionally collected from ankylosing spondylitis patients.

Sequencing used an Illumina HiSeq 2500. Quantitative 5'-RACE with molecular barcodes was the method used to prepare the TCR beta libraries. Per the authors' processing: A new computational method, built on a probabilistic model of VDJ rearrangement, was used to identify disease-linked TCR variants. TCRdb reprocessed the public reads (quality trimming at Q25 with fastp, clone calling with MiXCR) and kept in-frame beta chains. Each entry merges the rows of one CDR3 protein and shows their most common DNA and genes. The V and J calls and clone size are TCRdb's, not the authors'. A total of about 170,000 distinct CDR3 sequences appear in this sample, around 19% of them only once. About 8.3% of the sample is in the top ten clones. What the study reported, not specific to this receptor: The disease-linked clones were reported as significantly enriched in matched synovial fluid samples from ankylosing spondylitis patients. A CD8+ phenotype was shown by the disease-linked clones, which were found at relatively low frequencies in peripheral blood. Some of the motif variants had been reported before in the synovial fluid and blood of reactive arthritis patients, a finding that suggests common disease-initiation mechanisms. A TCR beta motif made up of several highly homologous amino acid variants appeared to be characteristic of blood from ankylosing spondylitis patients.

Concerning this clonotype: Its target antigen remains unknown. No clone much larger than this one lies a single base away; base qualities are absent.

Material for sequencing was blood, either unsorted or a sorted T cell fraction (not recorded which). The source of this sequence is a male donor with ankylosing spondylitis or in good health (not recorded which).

The DNA is TGCAGCGGTTTTGGAGGGGGTACGCAGTATTTT. It translates as CSGFGGGTQYF. The rearranged chain carries TRBV29-1 and TRBJ2-3, with the D gene tentatively TRBD1 or TRBD2, based on 6 matching bases in each. V is cut by 7 bases and J by 8 bases, and the space between the germline ends is 13 bases. The CDR3 covers 11 residues, taking in both the cysteine and the phenylalanine. The read is trimmed to its CDR3 DNA, 33 bases read in frame from base 1. CDR1 and CDR2, per the germline V gene, are SQVTM and ANQGSEA.